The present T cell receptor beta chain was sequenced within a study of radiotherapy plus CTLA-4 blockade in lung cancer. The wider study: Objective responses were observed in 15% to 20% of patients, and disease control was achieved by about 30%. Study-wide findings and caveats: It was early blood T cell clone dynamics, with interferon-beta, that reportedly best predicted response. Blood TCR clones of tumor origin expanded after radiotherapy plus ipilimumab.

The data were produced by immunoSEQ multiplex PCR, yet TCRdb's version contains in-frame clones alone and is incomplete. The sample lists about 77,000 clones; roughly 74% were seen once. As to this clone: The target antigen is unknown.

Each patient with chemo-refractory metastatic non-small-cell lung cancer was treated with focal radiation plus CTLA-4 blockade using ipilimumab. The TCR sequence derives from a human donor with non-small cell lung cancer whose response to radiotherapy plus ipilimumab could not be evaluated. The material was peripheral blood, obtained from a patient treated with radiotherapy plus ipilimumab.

This CDR3 is CASGLGGNSGANVLTF. The CDR3 DNA reads as TGTGCTAGTGGCCTGGGAGGTAACTCTGGGGCCAACGTCCTGACTTTC. V and J are TRBV12-5 and TRBJ2-6; TRBD2 is a possible D gene (6 bases). In germline, CDR1 is LGHNT, CDR2 FRNRAP. V gave up 6 bases and J gave up 0 bases, with 12 bases separating them. The CDR3 length is 16 residues. Using reference TRBV12-5 and TRBJ2-6 for the parts outside the CDR3, the full variable domain is DARVTQTPRHKVTEMGQEVTMRCQPILGHNTVFWYRQTMMQGLELLAYFRNRAPLDDSGMPKDRFSAEMPDATLATLKIQPSEPRDSAVYFCASGLGGNSGANVLTFGAGSRLTVL.